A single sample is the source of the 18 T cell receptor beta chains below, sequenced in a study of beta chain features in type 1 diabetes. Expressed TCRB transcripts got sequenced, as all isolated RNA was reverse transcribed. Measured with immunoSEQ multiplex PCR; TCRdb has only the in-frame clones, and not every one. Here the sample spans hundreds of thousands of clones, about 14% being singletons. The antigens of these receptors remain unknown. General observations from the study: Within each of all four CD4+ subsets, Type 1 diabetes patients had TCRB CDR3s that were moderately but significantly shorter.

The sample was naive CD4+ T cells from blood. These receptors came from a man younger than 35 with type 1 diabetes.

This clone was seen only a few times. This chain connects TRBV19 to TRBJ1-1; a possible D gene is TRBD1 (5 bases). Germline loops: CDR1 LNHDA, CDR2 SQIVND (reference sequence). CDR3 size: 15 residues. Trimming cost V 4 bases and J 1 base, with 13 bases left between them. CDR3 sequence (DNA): TGTGCCAGTAGTACCCGTCGGCAGGGGAACACTGAAGCTTTCTTT. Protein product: CASSTRRQGNTEAFF.

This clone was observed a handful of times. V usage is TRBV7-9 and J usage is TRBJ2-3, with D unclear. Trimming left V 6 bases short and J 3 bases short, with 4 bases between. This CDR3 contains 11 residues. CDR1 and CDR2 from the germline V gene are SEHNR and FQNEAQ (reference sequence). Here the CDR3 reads CASRWTDTQYF. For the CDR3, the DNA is TGTGCCAGCAGGTGGACAGATACGCAGTATTTT. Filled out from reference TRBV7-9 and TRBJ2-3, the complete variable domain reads DTGVSQNPRHKITKRGQNVTFRCDPISEHNRLYWYRQTLGQGPEFLTYFQNEAQLEKSRLLSDRFSAERPKGSFSTLEIQRTEQGDSAMYLCASRWTDTQYFGPGTRLTVL.

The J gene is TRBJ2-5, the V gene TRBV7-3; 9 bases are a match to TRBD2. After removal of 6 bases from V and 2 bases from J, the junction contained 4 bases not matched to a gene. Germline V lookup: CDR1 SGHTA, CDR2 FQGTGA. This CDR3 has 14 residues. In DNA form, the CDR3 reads TGTGCCAGCAGTAGCGGGGGCCAACAAGAGACCCAGTACTTC. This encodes CASSSGGQQETQYF.

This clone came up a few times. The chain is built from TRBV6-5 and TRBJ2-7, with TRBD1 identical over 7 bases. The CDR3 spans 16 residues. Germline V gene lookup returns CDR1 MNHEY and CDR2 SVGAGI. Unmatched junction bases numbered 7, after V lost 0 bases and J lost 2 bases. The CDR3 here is CASSYSGQAIPYEQYF. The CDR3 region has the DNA TGTGCCAGCAGTTACTCCGGACAGGCCATCCCCTACGAGCAGTACTTC.

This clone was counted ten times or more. The CDR3 spells CASRGQGNEKLFF. CDR3 nucleotide sequence: TGTGCCAGCCGGGGACAGGGGAATGAAAAACTGTTTTTT. V usage is TRBV5-8 and J usage is TRBJ1-4; 10 bases fit TRBD1. Germline CDR1 SGHTS, CDR2 YDEGEE. The trim removed 7 bases at V and 5 bases at J, leaving 2 bases unmatched. The CDR3 covers 13 residues.

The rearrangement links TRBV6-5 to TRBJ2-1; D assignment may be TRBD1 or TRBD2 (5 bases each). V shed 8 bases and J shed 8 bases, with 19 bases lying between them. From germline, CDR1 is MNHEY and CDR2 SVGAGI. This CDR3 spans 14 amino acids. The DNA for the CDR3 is TGTGCCAGCGACAGCGGCCCAACTTTCCATGAGCAGTTCTTC. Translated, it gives CASDSGPTFHEQFF.

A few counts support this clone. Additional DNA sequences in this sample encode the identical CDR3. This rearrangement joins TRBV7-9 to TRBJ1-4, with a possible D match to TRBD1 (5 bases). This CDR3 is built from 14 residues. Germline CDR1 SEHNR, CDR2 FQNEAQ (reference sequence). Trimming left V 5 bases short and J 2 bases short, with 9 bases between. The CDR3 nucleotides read TGTGCCAGCAGCCCCCGGGGGACTAATGAAAAACTGTTTTTT. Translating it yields CASSPRGTNEKLFF.

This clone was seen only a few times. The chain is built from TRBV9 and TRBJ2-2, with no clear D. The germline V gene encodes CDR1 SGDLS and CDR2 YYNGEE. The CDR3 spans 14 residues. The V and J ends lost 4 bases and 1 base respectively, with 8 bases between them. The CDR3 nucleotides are TGTGCCAGCAGCCCGAGCCGGAACACCGGGGAGCTGTTTTTT. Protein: CASSPSRNTGELFF.

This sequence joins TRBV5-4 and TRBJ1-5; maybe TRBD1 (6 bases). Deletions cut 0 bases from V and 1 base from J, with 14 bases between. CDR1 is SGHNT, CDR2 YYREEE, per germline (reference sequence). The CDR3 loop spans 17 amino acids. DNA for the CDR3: TGTGCCAGCAGCTTGGGCGGGGTTACAGGGAGCAATCAGCCCCAGCATTTT. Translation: CASSLGGVTGSNQPQHF.

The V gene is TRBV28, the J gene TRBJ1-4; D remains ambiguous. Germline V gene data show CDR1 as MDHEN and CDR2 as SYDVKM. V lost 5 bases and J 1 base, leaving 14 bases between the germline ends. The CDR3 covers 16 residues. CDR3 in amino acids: CASSLPGEGTNEKLFF. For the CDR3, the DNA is TGTGCCAGCAGTCTCCCCGGTGAGGGAACTAATGAAAAACTGTTTTTT.

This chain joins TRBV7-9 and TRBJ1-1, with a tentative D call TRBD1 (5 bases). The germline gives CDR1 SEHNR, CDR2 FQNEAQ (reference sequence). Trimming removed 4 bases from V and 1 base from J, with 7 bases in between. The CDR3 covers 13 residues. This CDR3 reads CASSWGENTEAFF. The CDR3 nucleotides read TGTGCCAGCAGCTGGGGGGAGAACACTGAAGCTTTCTTT.

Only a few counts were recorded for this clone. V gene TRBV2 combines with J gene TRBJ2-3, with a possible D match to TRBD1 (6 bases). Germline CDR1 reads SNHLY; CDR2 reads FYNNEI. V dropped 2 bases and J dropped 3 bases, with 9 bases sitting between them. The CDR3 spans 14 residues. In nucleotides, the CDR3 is TGTGCCAGCAGTGAAAGACAGGTTACAGATACGCAGTATTTT. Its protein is CASSERQVTDTQYF.

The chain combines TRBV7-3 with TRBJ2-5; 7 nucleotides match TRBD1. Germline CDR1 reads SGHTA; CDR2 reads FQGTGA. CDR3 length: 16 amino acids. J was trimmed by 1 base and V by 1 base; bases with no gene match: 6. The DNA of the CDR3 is TGTGCCAGCAGCTTAATCGGCAGGGGGTCCCAAGAGACCCAGTACTTC. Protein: CASSLIGRGSQETQYF.

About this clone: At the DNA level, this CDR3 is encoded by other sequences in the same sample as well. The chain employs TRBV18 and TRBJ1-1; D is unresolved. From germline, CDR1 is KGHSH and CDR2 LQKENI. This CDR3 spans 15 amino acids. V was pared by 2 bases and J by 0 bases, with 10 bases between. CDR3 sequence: CASSPRGQLNTEAFF. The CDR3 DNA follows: TGTGCCAGCTCACCAAGAGGCCAGTTGAACACTGAAGCTTTCTTT.

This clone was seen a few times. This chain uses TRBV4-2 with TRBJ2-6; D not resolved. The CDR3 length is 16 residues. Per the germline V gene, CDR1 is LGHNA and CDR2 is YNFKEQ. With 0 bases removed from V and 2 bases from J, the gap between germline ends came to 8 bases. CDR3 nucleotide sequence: TGTGCCAGCAGCCAAGATCTTAAAGCTGGGGCCAACGTCCTGACTTTC. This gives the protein CASSQDLKAGANVLTF.

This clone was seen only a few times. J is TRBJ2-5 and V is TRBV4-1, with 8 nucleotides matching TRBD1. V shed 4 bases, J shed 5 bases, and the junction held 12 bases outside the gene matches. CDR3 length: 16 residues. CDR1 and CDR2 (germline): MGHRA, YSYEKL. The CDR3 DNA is TGCGCCAGCAGCCCCACCCTCGGACAGGGATCGGAGACCCAGTACTTC. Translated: CASSPTLGQGSETQYF.

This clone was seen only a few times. The CDR3 region is CASPGQVEAFF. The CDR3 DNA reads as TGCGCCAGCCCCGGACAGGTTGAAGCTTTCTTT. The genes are TRBV5-1 and TRBJ1-1; TRBD1 matches at 7 bases. V was pared by 7 bases and J by 7 bases, with 4 bases of the junction left unmatched. Germline assignment: CDR1 SGHRS and CDR2 YFSETQ. This CDR3 has 11 residues.

The CDR3 reads CASRLRPGVYGYTF. The CDR3 DNA sequence: TGTGCCAGCAGACTCCGCCCAGGAGTTTATGGCTACACCTTC. The gene calls are TRBV6-5 and TRBJ1-2; D is unresolved. This CDR3 comprises 14 residues. V lost 6 bases to trimming and J lost 5 bases, with 16 bases between them. Per germline, CDR1 MNHEY and CDR2 SVGAGI.